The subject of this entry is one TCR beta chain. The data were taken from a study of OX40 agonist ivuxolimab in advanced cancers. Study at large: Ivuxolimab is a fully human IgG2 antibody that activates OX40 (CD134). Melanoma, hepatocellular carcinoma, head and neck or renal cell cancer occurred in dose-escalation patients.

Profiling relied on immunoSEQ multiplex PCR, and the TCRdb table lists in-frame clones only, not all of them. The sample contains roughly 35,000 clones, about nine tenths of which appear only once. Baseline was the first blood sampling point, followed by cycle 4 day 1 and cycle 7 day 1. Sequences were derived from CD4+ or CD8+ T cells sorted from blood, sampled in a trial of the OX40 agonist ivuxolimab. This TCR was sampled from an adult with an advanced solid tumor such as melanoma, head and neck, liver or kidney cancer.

The CDR3 region is CASIPRVGLSNQPQHF. Here the CDR3 DNA reads TGTGCCAGCATCCCGCGCGTCGGGCTGAGCAATCAGCCCCAGCATTTT. The rearrangement uses TRBV11-2 and TRBJ1-5; no clear D. In germline, CDR1 is SGHAT, CDR2 FQNNGV. V lost 7 bases to trimming and J lost 1 base, with 17 bases between them. The CDR3 is 16 amino acids. The full variable domain, in which reference TRBV11-2 and TRBJ1-5 provide the parts outside the CDR3, is EAGVAQSPRYKIIEKRQSVAFWCNPISGHATLYWYQQILGQGPKLLIQFQNNGVVDDSQLPKDRFSAERLKGVDSTLKIQPAKLEDSAVYLCASIPRVGLSNQPQHFGDGTRLSIL.